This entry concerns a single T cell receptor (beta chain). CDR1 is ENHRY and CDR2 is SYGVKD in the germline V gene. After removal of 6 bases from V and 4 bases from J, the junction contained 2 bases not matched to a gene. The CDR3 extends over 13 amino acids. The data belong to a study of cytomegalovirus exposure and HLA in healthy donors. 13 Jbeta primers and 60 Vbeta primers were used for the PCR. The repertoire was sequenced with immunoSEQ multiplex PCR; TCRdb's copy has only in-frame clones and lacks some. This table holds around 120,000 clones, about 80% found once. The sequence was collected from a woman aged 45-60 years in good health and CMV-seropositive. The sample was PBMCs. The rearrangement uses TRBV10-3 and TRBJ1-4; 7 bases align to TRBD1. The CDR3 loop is CAISGTDNEKLFF. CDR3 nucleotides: TGTGCCATCAGCGGGACAGATAATGAAAAACTGTTTTTT.